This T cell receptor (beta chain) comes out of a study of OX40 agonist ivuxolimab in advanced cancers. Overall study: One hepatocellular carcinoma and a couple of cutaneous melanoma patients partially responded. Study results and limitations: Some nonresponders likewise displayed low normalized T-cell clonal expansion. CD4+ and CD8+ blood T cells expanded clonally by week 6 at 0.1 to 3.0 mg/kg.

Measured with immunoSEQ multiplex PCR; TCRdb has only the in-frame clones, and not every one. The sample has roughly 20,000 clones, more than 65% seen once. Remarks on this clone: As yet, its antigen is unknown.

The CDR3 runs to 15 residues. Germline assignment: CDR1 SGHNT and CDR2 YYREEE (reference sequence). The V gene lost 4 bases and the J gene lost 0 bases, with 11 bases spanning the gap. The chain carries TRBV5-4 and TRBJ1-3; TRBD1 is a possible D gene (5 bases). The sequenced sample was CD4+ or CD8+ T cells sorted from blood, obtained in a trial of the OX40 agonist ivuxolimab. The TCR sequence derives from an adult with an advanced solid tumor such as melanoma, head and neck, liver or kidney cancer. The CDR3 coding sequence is TGTGCCAGCAGCGGGGGGGGGATCTCTGGAAACACCATATATTTT. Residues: CASSGGGISGNTIYF.